This TCR beta chain was retrieved from a study of T cell changes during pregnancy in multiple sclerosis. The CDR3 runs to 14 residues. The J segment lost 7 bases and the V segment lost 6 bases, leaving 5 bases of the junction unmatched. CDR1 and CDR2 from the germline V gene are SGHVS and FNYEAQ. Assay: immunoSEQ multiplex PCR; the TCRdb copy retains only in-frame clones and omits some. The sample consists of about 64,000 clones, less than 95% of them appearing once. The rearrangement links TRBV7-6 to TRBJ2-2, with 10 positions matching TRBD2. The source was peripheral blood, collected in the second trimester of pregnancy. The clonotype was recovered from a female donor in good health, enrolled as a control in a pregnancy study. The CDR3 bases are TGTGCCAGCAGTCTTAGCGGGAGGAACGGGGAGCTGTTTTTT. The encoded protein is CASSLSGRNGELFF.